A single sample gave rise to the 14 T cell receptor beta chains below, sequenced in a study of OX40 agonist ivuxolimab in advanced cancers. TCRdb keeps only in-frame clones here, not all; method: immunoSEQ multiplex PCR. In the table there are 70,000 to 90,000 clones, 85% of which are singletons. This material consisted of CD4+ or CD8+ T cells sorted from blood, taken in a trial of the OX40 agonist ivuxolimab. The receptor set was obtained from an adult with an advanced solid tumor such as melanoma, head and neck, liver or kidney cancer.

CDR3 DNA: TGTGCCAGCAGCTTAGGCGGGGGGTACAACACTGAAGCTTTCTTT. It codes for CASSLGGGYNTEAFF. The V gene is TRBV7-2, the J gene TRBJ1-1, with a weak D call TRBD1 (5 bases). This CDR3 has 15 residues. Deletions cut 1 base from V and 2 bases from J, with 11 bases between. Per germline, CDR1 SGHTA and CDR2 FQGNSA.

V and J are TRBV6-6 and TRBJ2-3; D is unresolved. V lost 8 bases and J 5 bases, leaving 17 bases between the germline ends. Germline V gives CDR1 MNHNY, CDR2 SVGAGI (reference sequence). The CDR3 covers 14 residues. The CDR3 region has the DNA TGTGCCAGCGCCCCACGTTTTGAGCAAGATACGCAGTATTTT. Its protein is CASAPRFEQDTQYF.

The CDR3: CASSPSTGRGEQFF. The CDR3 nucleotides read TGTGCCAGCAGTCCCTCGACAGGGCGGGGGGAGCAGTTCTTC. The V gene is TRBV21-1, the J gene TRBJ2-1. TRBV21-1 is recorded as a pseudogene. The CDR3 runs to 14 residues.

This chain connects TRBV11-3 to TRBJ1-1, with 11 bases identical to TRBD1. The CDR3 contains 16 residues. Trimming took 5 bases from V and 4 from J; bases not matched to a gene: 9. Germline V CDR1 and CDR2: SGHNT, YENEEA. CDR3 nucleotide sequence: TGTGCCAGCAGCCCTAGCTGGGACAGGGGGGCCACTGAAGCTTTCTTT. This gives the protein CASSPSWDRGATEAFF.

J is TRBJ2-7 and V is TRBV5-5; D remains unclear. V shed 2 bases and J shed 1 base, with 10 bases lying between them. The CDR3 is 14 residues long. CDR1 is SGHKS and CDR2 is YYEKEE in the germline V gene (reference sequence). This CDR3 reads CASSFVGVSYEQYF. DNA for the CDR3: TGTGCCAGCAGCTTTGTGGGCGTATCCTACGAGCAGTACTTC.

The chain combines TRBV2 with TRBJ2-1; the match to TRBD1 covers 11 bases. The CDR3 covers 15 residues. Losses at the gene ends were 7 bases for V and 3 bases for J; bases not matched to a gene: 5. In germline, CDR1 is SNHLY, CDR2 FYNNEI. The CDR3 here is CASKTGTGGYNEQFF. CDR3 in DNA: TGTGCCAGCAAAACTGGGACAGGGGGCTACAATGAGCAGTTCTTC.

As for this clone: The germline gene is not matched at one end of the junction; a read error may be the cause. The gene calls are TRBV7-7 and TRBJ2-2; D gene uncertain. This CDR3 has 14 amino acids. CDR1 SSHAT and CDR2 FNYEAQ come from the germline V gene (reference sequence). The CDR3: CASSFSRDTGELFF. In nucleotides, the CDR3 is TGTGCTAGCAGCTTTAGTCGGGACACCGGGGAGCTGTTTTTT.

The chain couples TRBV7-2 to TRBJ2-5, with 9 positions matching TRBD1. Trimming removed 6 bases from V and 3 bases from J; junction bases left unmatched: 2. Per germline, CDR1 SGHTA and CDR2 FQGNSA. There are 13 residues in the CDR3. CDR3 residues: CASRRTGEETQYF. The CDR3 nucleotides read TGTGCCAGCAGAAGGACAGGGGAAGAGACCCAGTACTTC. Combining the CDR3 with reference TRBV7-2 and TRBJ2-5 gives the whole variable domain GAGVSQSPSNKVTEKGKDVELRCDPISGHTALYWYRQSLGQGLEFLIYFQGNSAPDKSGLPSDRFSAERTGGSVSTLTIQRTQQEDSAVYLCASRRTGEETQYFGPGTRLLVL.

The table lists this clone with a count of one. The genes are TRBV27 and TRBJ1-5; weak D call: TRBD1 (5 bases). V was pared by 2 bases and J by 3 bases, with 8 bases between. Germline CDR1 is MNHEY and CDR2 is SMNVEV (reference sequence). This CDR3 is built from 14 residues. In DNA form, the CDR3 reads TGTGCCAGCAGTTTAGGGGCAGACAATCAGCCCCAGCATTTT. Translating it yields CASSLGADNQPQHF.

This clone was observed a handful of times. V is TRBV5-1 and J is TRBJ2-1; D could derive from TRBD1 or TRBD2 (5 bases each). Trimming cost V 4 bases and J 0 bases, with 14 bases left between them. The CDR3 is 16 amino acids. The germline V gene encodes CDR1 SGHRS and CDR2 YFSETQ. CDR3 residues: CASSLGGTRSYNEQFF. The CDR3 nucleotides are TGCGCCAGCAGCCTCGGTGGGACCCGCTCCTACAATGAGCAGTTCTTC.

The chain links TRBV14 to TRBJ1-3; D is undetermined. The V and J ends lost 6 bases and 4 bases respectively, with 16 bases between them. The CDR3 consists of 15 residues. CDR1 and CDR2 from the germline V gene are SGHDN and FVKESK. In nucleotides, the CDR3 is TGTGCCAGCAGTCCCTTAGGGAATCTCGGAAACACCATATATTTT. The encoded protein is CASSPLGNLGNTIYF.

This clone was counted once. The J gene is TRBJ1-5, the V gene TRBV6-1; D perhaps matches TRBD1 (6 bases). The ends were cut back, 10 bases at V and 4 bases at J, with 17 bases in the middle. The CDR3 spans 14 residues. The V gene's germline CDR1 is MNHNS and CDR2 SASEGT. As DNA, the CDR3 is TGTGCCACCTCTTCTTCCAGGGGTAATCAGCCCCAGCATTTT. Its protein is CATSSSRGNQPQHF.

The chain is built from TRBV11-3 and TRBJ2-1; no clear D gene. V lost 5 bases and J 12 bases, leaving 11 bases between the germline ends. This CDR3 has 11 residues. Germline V lookup: CDR1 SGHNT, CDR2 YENEEA. The CDR3 bases are TGTGCCAGCAGCCATGCCGGGCCGCAGTTCTTC. This translates into CASSHAGPQFF.

The chain is built from TRBV21-1 and TRBJ2-7; the table's D call, TRBD1, was not checked against the DNA. TRBV21-1 counts as a pseudogene. The CDR3 runs to 15 residues. The CDR3 protein is CASSGDLTGGYEQYF. The CDR3 DNA sequence: TGTGCCAGCAGCGGAGACCTTACAGGGGGCTACGAGCAGTACTTC.